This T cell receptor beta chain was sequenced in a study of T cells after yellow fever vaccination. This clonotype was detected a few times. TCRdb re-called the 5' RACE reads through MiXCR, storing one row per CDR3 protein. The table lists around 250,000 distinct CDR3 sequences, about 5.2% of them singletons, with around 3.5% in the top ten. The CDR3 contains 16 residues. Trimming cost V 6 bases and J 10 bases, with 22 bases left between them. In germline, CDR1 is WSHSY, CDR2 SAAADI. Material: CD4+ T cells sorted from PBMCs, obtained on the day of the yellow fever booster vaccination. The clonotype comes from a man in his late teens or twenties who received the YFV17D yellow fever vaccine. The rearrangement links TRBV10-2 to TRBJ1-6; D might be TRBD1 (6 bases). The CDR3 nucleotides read TGCGCCAGCAGGCGACTAGGGGGGCAGGTCGGCTCACCCCTCCACTTT. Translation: CASRRLGGQVGSPLHF.